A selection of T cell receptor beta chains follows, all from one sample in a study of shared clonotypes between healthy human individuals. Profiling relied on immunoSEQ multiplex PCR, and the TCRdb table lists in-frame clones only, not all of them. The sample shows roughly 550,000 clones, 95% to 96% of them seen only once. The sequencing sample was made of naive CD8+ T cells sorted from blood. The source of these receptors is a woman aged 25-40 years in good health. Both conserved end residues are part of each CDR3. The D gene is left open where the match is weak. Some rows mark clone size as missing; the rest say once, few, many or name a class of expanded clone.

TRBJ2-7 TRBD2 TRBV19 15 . CASSPGGSGIYEQYF TGTGCCAGTAGTCCCGGTGGTAGCGGGATCTACGAGCAGTACTTC
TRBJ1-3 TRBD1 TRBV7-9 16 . CASSLDRRISGNTIYF TGTGCCAGCAGCTTGGACAGGCGAATCTCTGGAAACACCATATATTTT
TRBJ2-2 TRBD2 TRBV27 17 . CASSSWTSGTNTGELFF TGTGCCAGCAGTTCCTGGACTAGCGGGACGAACACCGGGGAGCTGTTTTTT
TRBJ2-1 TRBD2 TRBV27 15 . CASSLLAGINNEQFF TGTGCCAGCAGCTTACTAGCGGGGATAAACAATGAGCAGTTCTTC
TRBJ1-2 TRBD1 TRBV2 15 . CASKDRGRGIYGYTF TGTGCCAGCAAGGACAGGGGGCGCGGGATCTATGGCTACACCTTC
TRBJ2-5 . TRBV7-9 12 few CASSLGLETQYF TGTGCCAGCAGCTTAGGTCTAGAGACCCAGTACTTC
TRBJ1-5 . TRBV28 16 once CASSTLPGGAGQPQHF TGTGCCAGCAGTACCCTCCCCGGGGGGGCGGGTCAGCCCCAGCATTTT
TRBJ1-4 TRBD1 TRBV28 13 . CASSLTGEEKLFF TGTGCCAGCAGTTTGACAGGGGAAGAAAAACTGTTTTTT
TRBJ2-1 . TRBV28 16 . CASSYGPSTTYNEQFF TGTGCCAGCAGTTACGGGCCCTCGACCACCTACAATGAGCAGTTCTTC
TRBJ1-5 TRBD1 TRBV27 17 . CASSPRGGHLSNQPQHF TGTGCCAGCAGTCCCCGAGGGGGCCACCTTAGCAATCAGCCCCAGCATTTT
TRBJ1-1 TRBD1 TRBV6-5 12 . CASSSTGTEAFF TGTGCCAGCAGTTCGACAGGGACTGAAGCTTTCTTT